This T cell receptor beta chain was retrieved from a study of high-grade serous ovarian cancer treatment subgroups. V gave up 5 bases and J gave up 4 bases, with 14 bases separating them. Germline V CDR1 and CDR2: MNHEY, SVGAGI. This CDR3 has 14 amino acids. Tumor tissue was taken before any definitive surgery or chemotherapy was given. This table comes from immunoSEQ multiplex PCR, and its TCRdb copy is limited to in-frame clones, with some not included. The table lists just over 35,000 clones, 79% of them singletons, with approximately 3.1% in the top ten. This sequence joins TRBV6-5 and TRBJ2-5; the D gene is possibly TRBD1 (6 bases). The clonotype comes from a human donor with high-grade serous ovarian cancer. The sample taken for sequencing was tumor tissue. The CDR3 loop is CASSPSTGRETQYF. CDR3 DNA: TGTGCCAGCAGTCCATCTACAGGGAGAGAGACCCAGTACTTC.